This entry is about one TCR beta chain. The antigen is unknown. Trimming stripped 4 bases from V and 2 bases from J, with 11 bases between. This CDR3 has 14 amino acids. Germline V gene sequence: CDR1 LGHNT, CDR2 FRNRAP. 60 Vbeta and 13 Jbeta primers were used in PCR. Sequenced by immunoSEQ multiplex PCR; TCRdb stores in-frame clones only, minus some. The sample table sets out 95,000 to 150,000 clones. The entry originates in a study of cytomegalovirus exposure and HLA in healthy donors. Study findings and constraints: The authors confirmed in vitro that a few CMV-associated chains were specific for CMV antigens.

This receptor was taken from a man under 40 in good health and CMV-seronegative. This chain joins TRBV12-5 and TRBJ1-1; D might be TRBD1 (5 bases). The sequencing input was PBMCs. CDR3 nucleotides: TGTGCTAGTGGTTCGACCACAGGAAACACTGAAGCTTTCTTT. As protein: CASGSTTGNTEAFF.